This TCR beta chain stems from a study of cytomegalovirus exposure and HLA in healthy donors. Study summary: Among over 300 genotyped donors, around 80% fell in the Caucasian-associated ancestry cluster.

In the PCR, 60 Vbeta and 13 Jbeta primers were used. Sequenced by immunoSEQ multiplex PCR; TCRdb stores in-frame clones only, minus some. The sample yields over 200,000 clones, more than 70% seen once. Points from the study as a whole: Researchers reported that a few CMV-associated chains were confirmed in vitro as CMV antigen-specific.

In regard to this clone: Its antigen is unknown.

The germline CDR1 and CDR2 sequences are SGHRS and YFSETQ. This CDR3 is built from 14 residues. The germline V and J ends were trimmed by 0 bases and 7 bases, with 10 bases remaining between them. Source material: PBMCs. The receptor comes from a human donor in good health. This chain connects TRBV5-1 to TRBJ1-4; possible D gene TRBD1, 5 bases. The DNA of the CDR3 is TGCGCCAGCAGCTTGGACTTAAGGGGTGAAAAACTGTTTTTT. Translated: CASSLDLRGEKLFF.